This T cell receptor beta chain was sequenced for a study of neoadjuvant nivolumab and ipilimumab in lung cancer. The overall study: Patients got nivolumab 3 mg/kg on days 1, 15 and 29; combination added ipilimumab 1 mg/kg day 1.

Regarding this clone: Its antigen is unknown.

Germline V gives CDR1 SGHRS, CDR2 YFSETQ. CDR3 length: 16 amino acids. Trimming took 0 bases from V and 6 from J; bases not matched to a gene: 8. Using immunoSEQ multiplex PCR, the repertoire was profiled, and TCRdb retains in-frame clones only, with some absent. Of 30,000 to 45,000 clones in the sample, 75% to 90% were seen once. Study results and limitations: From pretherapy to surgery, tumor richness and clonality rose with dual therapy. TCR clonality did not significantly correlate with pathologic tumor regression. Resected-tumor TCR richness correlated positively with pretherapy blood richness.

The clonotype was recovered from an adult with non-small cell lung cancer. The specimen was peripheral blood, collected before neoadjuvant nivolumab, alone or with ipilimumab. V usage is TRBV5-1 and J usage is TRBJ2-2, with 7 bases aligning to TRBD1. In nucleotides, the CDR3 is TGCGCCAGCAGCTTGGTTCCGGACAGGAGCGCCGGGGAGCTGTTTTTT. It codes for CASSLVPDRSAGELFF.